What follows describes a single T cell receptor (beta chain). The data are from a study of response to subunit inactivated influenza vaccine. TCRdb itself ran the RT-PCR reads through MiXCR, one entry per CDR3 protein. The sample carries roughly 500,000 distinct CDR3 sequences, 20% to 25% recorded once. The data also belong to a second study, concerning T cells expressing NK-cell markers. That paper states: Beta-chain TCR cDNA was generated via 5'RACE template switching with UMIs. Repertoire data for TCR beta were derived from sorted T cells (CD3+CD56+NKG2C+, CD3+CD56+NKG2C- and CD3+CD56-NKG2C+). Dominance of the CD3+CD56-NKG2C+ fraction by these clonotypes also held in several donors.

The sequence was collected from a man between 50 and 59 years old who received an inactivated influenza vaccine. Source: CD4+ T cells sorted from PBMCs, taken about 13 days after vaccination.

CDR3 region: CASSQDSTADTQYF. The CDR3 DNA sequence: TGTGCCAGCAGCCAAGATTCCACAGCAGATACGCAGTATTTT. This sequence joins TRBV14 and TRBJ2-3; D gene unclear. Germline assignment: CDR1 SGHDN and CDR2 FVKESK. The CDR3 contains 14 residues. Deletions cut 0 bases from V and 4 bases from J, with 8 bases between. Drawing the rest from reference TRBV14 and TRBJ2-3, the complete variable domain is EAGVTQFPSHSVIEKGQTVTLRCDPISGHDNLYWYRRVMGKEIKFLLHFVKESKQDESGMPNNRFLAERTGGTYSTLKVQPAELEDSGVYFCASSQDSTADTQYFGPGTRLTVL.